This TCR beta chain appears in the sequencing data of a study of T-cell reconstitution after alpha-beta-depleted transplantation in children. The germline V gene has CDR1 SQVTM and CDR2 ANQGSEA. The CDR3 totals 12 residues. The V gene end was trimmed by 5 bases and the J gene end by 8 bases; junction bases not matched to a gene: 5. TCRbeta library preparation incorporated unique molecular identifiers. TCRdb re-derived calls from the PCR reads in MiXCR, one entry per CDR3 protein. Among approximately 590,000 distinct CDR3 sequences, roughly 10% were seen once, and the ten largest hold less than 5%. The table lists this clonotype with a few counts.

This specimen was PBMCs from the stem cell graft donor, taken from the stem cell graft. J is TRBJ2-1 and V is TRBV29-1, with 8 bases that match TRBD1. The clonotype comes from a human donor who donated a stem cell graft to a child with acute myeloid leukemia. The CDR3 nucleotides are TGCAGCGTTAGGCAGGGGGCGGATGAGCAGTTCTTC. Protein product: CSVRQGADEQFF.